This T cell receptor (beta chain) was identified during a study of T-cell memory formation after mild COVID-19. CDR3 length: 14 residues. Trimming left V 6 bases short and J 2 bases short, with 11 bases between. Germline V lookup: CDR1 MNHEY, CDR2 SVGEGT. In its sample, this clonotype is large. Via MiXCR, TCRdb re-called the 5' RACE reads, giving one row per CDR3 protein. The table includes 65,000 to 90,000 distinct CDR3 sequences, roughly 13% detected once. This chain uses TRBV6-2 or TRBV6-3 with TRBJ1-5; possible D gene TRBD1, 5 bases. The source material was PBMCs or a T cell subset sorted from them (not recorded which). The origin of this receptor is a man younger than 30 who had mild COVID-19 (a few samples of this study predate the infection). Cell type and time point are not known. The CDR3 nucleotides are TGTGCCAGCAGATCACTACAGGGCAATCAGCCCCAGCATTTT. It yields the protein CASRSLQGNQPQHF.